This T cell receptor beta chain emerged from a study of response to subunit inactivated influenza vaccine. With respect to this clonotype: The antigen is not known.

General study findings and limits: There was a suggestion from the authors that each seasonal influenza vaccination recruits few new T cells.

The germline CDR1 and CDR2 sequences are SQVTM and ANQGSEA. Trimming cost V 4 bases and J 1 base, with 7 bases left between them. This CDR3 is built from 13 residues. Via MiXCR, TCRdb re-called the RT-PCR reads, giving one row per CDR3 protein. The sample gives 700,000 to 900,000 distinct CDR3 sequences, approximately 22% of which show up once; roughly 10% is in the top ten. The receptor was isolated from a man aged 50-60 years who received an inactivated influenza vaccine. The gene calls are TRBV29-1 and TRBJ2-2; D is uncertain. The sample was PBMCs from blood, taken 4 to 6 days after vaccination. The CDR3 region is CSVVSLNTGELFF. CDR3 in DNA: TGCAGCGTTGTTTCCTTGAACACCGGGGAGCTGTTTTTT.